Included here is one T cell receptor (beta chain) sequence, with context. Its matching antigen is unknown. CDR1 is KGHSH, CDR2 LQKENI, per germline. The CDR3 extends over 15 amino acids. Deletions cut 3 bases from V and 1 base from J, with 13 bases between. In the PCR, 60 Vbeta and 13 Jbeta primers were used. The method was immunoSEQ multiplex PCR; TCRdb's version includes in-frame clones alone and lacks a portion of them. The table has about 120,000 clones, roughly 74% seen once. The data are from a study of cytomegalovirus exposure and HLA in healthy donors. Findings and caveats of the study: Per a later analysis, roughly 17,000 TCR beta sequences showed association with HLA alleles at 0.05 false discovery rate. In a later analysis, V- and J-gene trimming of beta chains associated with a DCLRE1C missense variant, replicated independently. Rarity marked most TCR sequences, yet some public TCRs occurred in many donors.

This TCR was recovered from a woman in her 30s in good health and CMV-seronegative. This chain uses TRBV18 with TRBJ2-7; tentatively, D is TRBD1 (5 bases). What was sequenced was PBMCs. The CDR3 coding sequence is TGTGCCAGCTCACCGACGACAGATTTGTCCTACGAGCAGTACTTC. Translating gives CASSPTTDLSYEQYF.